The 24 T cell receptor beta chains below all came from one sample that was sequenced in a study of naive and memory T cell subsets. Notes on the study in general: Naive repertoires, especially CD8, held a few larger clonotypes, possibly memory cells re-expressing CD45RA.

The beta constant-region primer was an equimolar mix of two oligonucleotides covering TRBC1 and TRBC2. The ligated cDNA underwent four PCR rounds using SP2 and nested alpha and beta constant-region primers. TCRdb processed the UMI-ligation and nested PCR reads anew with MiXCR; each CDR3 protein has one entry. The table lists about 99,000 distinct CDR3 sequences, 13% to 15% of them singletons. These receptors' targets are unknown. Sequencing was carried out using naive CD8+ T cells from blood. These receptors came from a human donor in good health.

This clonotype was seen ten or more times. This chain joins TRBV4-3 and TRBJ1-1; D remains ambiguous. Trimming took 0 bases from V and 11 from J, leaving 13 bases between them. Germline V lookup: CDR1 LGHNA, CDR2 YSLEER. This CDR3 has 13 amino acids. The CDR3 protein is CASSQEPWREAFF. Here the CDR3 DNA reads TGCGCCAGCAGCCAAGAACCGTGGAGGGAGGCTTTCTTT.

The chain combines TRBV14 with TRBJ2-1, with D maybe TRBD2 (5 bases). Trimming stripped 2 bases from V and 8 bases from J, with 19 bases between. Germline V gene sequence: CDR1 SGHDN, CDR2 FVKESK. The CDR3 runs to 16 residues. CDR3 loop: CASSQLEEATRDEQFF. The CDR3 DNA reads TGTGCCAGCAGCCAATTGGAGGAGGCCACTAGGGATGAGCAGTTCTTC.

The chain is built from TRBV7-9 and TRBJ1-6; TRBD1 aligns across 9 bases. With V trimmed by 5 bases and J by 10 bases, 9 bases remained unmatched. Germline-derived CDR1 and CDR2 are SEHNR and FQNEAQ (reference sequence). The CDR3 covers 15 residues. CDR3 in DNA: TGTGCCAGCAGCAGCCTCGGGACAGGGTACTCACCCCTCCACTTT. The encoded protein is CASSSLGTGYSPLHF.

This clonotype was seen ten or more times. V is TRBV27 and J is TRBJ2-7; possible D gene TRBD1, 5 bases. There are 13 residues in the CDR3. Germline V CDR1 and CDR2: MNHEY, SMNVEV (reference sequence). Trimming stripped 3 bases from V and 0 bases from J, with 6 bases between. The DNA of the CDR3 is TGTGCCAGCAGTTTCGACAGCTCCTACGAGCAGTACTTC. It yields the protein CASSFDSSYEQYF.

The V call is TRBV30, the J call TRBJ1-2, with 10 bases that match TRBD1. Germline CDR1 is GTSNPN and CDR2 is SVGIG (reference sequence). The CDR3 contains 14 residues. J gave up 8 bases and V 2 bases, and 8 bases lay outside the gene matches. CDR3 in amino acids: CAWSRLGTGDGYTF. In nucleotides, the CDR3 is TGTGCCTGGAGTAGATTAGGGACAGGGGACGGCTACACCTTC.

The gene calls are TRBV10-2 and TRBJ2-7; possibly TRBD1 or TRBD2 for D (5 bases each). This CDR3 is 17 amino acids long. CDR1 WSHSY and CDR2 SAAADI come from the germline V gene. V was shortened by 0 bases and J by 2 bases, with 17 bases between the two germline ends. The CDR3 reads CASSESRPSGTTYEQYF. CDR3 coding DNA: TGCGCCAGCAGTGAGTCTCGTCCTTCCGGGACCACCTACGAGCAGTACTTC.

To note about this clonotype: A clone one base away is much larger, so this may be a read error. J is TRBJ2-5 and V is TRBV4-3, with D possibly being TRBD1 (5 bases). The length of the CDR3 is 15 residues. The germline V gene has CDR1 LGHNA and CDR2 YSLEER. CDR3 amino acids: CASSQAWGSQKTQYF. The CDR3 DNA reads TGCGCCAGCAGCCAGGCCTGGGGCAGCCAAAAGACCCAGTACTTC.

This clonotype was recorded many times. The CDR3 DNA is TGTGCCAGCATTCTAGCCGCTGCTCCAACTGGGGCCAACGTCCTGACTTTC. It yields the protein CASILAAAPTGANVLTF. The gene calls are TRBV2 and TRBJ2-6; the D gene is possibly TRBD2 (5 bases). This CDR3 is built from 17 residues. Trimming cost V 7 bases and J 2 bases, with 18 bases left between them. The germline CDR1 and CDR2 sequences are SNHLY and FYNNEI.

This clonotype showed up just a few times. V and J are TRBV12-3 or TRBV12-4 and TRBJ2-1; D not certain. V was clipped by 3 bases and J by 9 bases, with 6 bases between them. The CDR3 is 11 residues long. The CDR3 nucleotides are TGTGCCAGCAGTTTTGTCGGTGAGCAGTTCTTC. Its translation: CASSFVGEQFF.

The table lists this clonotype with many counts. The V call is TRBV5-1, the J call TRBJ2-5; TRBD1 matches 8 bases. The trim removed 1 base at V and 4 bases at J, leaving 3 bases unmatched. Germline V gene lookup returns CDR1 SGHRS and CDR2 YFSETQ. The CDR3 is 14 amino acids. CDR3 bases: TGCGCCAGCAGCTTGACAGGGGGGCGAGAGACCCAGTACTTC. Translated, it gives CASSLTGGRETQYF.

This chain links TRBV7-9 with TRBJ2-3; TRBD1 matches at 8 bases. Trimming at V came to 4 bases and at J to 0 bases, leaving 6 bases not matched to a gene. CDR3 length: 16 residues. Per germline, CDR1 SEHNR and CDR2 FQNEAQ (reference sequence). CDR3 in amino acids: CASSSRQGTSTDTQYF. The CDR3 DNA is TGTGCCAGCAGCTCTCGACAGGGGACCAGCACAGATACGCAGTATTTT.

The rearrangement joins TRBV20-1 to TRBJ1-5, with 10 bases aligning to TRBD1. Losses at the gene ends were 4 bases for V and 5 bases for J; bases not matched to a gene: 17. CDR3 size: 18 residues. Germline CDR1 reads DFQATT; CDR2 reads SNEGSKA (reference sequence). The CDR3 DNA is TGCAGTGCTACGCCGGACAGGGGGGCGTTGATTAGTGATCAGCCCCAGCATTTT. It is translated as CSATPDRGALISDQPQHF.

Notes on this clonotype: This may arise from a read error, as a much more abundant clone is one base away. CDR3 region: CVSSQVTGTSVYNEQFF. The DNA of the CDR3 is TGTGTCAGCAGCCAAGTTACCGGGACTAGCGTCTACAATGAGCAGTTCTTC. The V gene is TRBV4-2, the J gene TRBJ2-1; 10 positions match TRBD2. Germline loops: CDR1 LGHNA, CDR2 YNFKEQ. This CDR3 comprises 17 residues.

The chain combines TRBV20-1 with TRBJ2-7; D possibly corresponds to TRBD2 (6 bases). The CDR3 totals 14 residues. The germline CDR1 and CDR2 sequences are DFQATT and SNEGSKA (reference sequence). Deletions cut 0 bases from V and 2 bases from J, with 11 bases between. The CDR3 reads CSAREDGGTYEQYF. The DNA for the CDR3 is TGCAGTGCTAGAGAAGACGGGGGAACCTACGAGCAGTACTTC.

The chain recombines TRBV6-1 with TRBJ2-3; D not certain. The V end lost 1 base, the J end lost 0 bases, and 8 bases lay between the germline ends. This CDR3 contains 15 residues. CDR1 is MNHNS and CDR2 is SASEGT in the germline V gene. CDR3 residues: CASSEGTSSTDTQYF. The CDR3 region has the DNA TGTGCCAGCAGTGAAGGGACCTCGAGCACAGATACGCAGTATTTT.

The genes are TRBV29-1 and TRBJ1-6; a weak D match, TRBD1 (5 bases). The CDR3 is 14 amino acids. Trimming took off 1 base at V and 4 bases at J, with 8 bases between the two ends. Germline V gives CDR1 SQVTM, CDR2 ANQGSEA. This CDR3 is CSVEVGRYNSPLHF. CDR3 coding DNA: TGCAGCGTTGAAGTGGGACGGTATAATTCACCCCTCCACTTT.

This rearrangement joins TRBV7-2 to TRBJ1-4; the D gene is possibly TRBD1 (5 bases). The length of the CDR3 is 17 residues. With 5 bases removed from V and 5 bases from J, the gap between germline ends came to 21 bases. Germline CDR1 is SGHTA and CDR2 is FQGNSA. DNA of the CDR3: TGTGCCAGCAGCAACCTTAGAGGGGCGGAGGAAAATGAAAAACTGTTTTTT. It yields the protein CASSNLRGAEENEKLFF.

The chain employs TRBV15 and TRBJ2-2; the D gene is possibly TRBD2 (5 bases). Germline lookup yields CDR1 LNHNV and CDR2 YYDKDF (reference sequence). V lost 1 base to trimming and J lost 7 bases, with 10 bases between them. The CDR3 is 14 amino acids. CDR3 in DNA: TGTGCCACCAGCAGAGTCGGGGAGAACGGGGAGCTGTTTTTT. Residues: CATSRVGENGELFF.

This clonotype was counted only a few times. This chain connects TRBV12-3 or TRBV12-4 to TRBJ2-7; TRBD1 matches 11 bases. V was clipped by 7 bases and J by 6 bases; unmatched bases: 8. The CDR3 is 14 residues long. The CDR3, as DNA: TGTGCCAGCACCATAGGGACAGGGGGTCTCGAGCAGTACTTC. Amino acids: CASTIGTGGLEQYF.

The V and J genes are TRBV18 and TRBJ1-1; D uncertain. The CDR3 extends over 12 amino acids. CDR1 is KGHSH and CDR2 is LQKENI in the germline V gene. V shed 3 bases and J shed 10 bases, with 12 bases lying between them. CDR3 sequence reads: CASSPYGYSAFF. CDR3 DNA: TGTGCCAGCTCACCTTACGGGTACTCAGCTTTCTTT.

This clonotype showed up just a few times. The rearrangement joins TRBV7-8 to TRBJ2-3; D unclear. The CDR3 sequence is 13 residues long. CDR1 SGHVS and CDR2 FQNEAQ come from the germline V gene. The V and J ends lost 10 bases and 2 bases respectively, with 13 bases between them. This CDR3 is CAKYSGDTDTQYF. CDR3 coding DNA: TGTGCCAAATATTCGGGCGACACAGATACGCAGTATTTT. Combining the CDR3 with reference TRBV7-8 and TRBJ2-3 gives the whole variable domain GAGVSQSPRYKVAKRGQDVALRCDPISGHVSLFWYQQALGQGPEFLTYFQNEAQLDKSGLPSDRFFAERPEGSVSTLKIQRTQQEDSAVYLCAKYSGDTDTQYFGPGTRLTVL.

V usage is TRBV25-1 and J usage is TRBJ2-1; 7 bases align to TRBD1. The CDR3 is 13 amino acids. CDR1 and CDR2 from the germline V gene are MGHDK and SYGVNS. The ends lost 8 bases at V and 2 bases at J; junction bases unmatched: 3. The DNA for the CDR3 is TGTGCCAGCCGGACAGGTACCTACAATGAGCAGTTCTTC. Translating it yields CASRTGTYNEQFF. Using reference TRBV25-1 and TRBJ2-1 for the parts outside the CDR3, the full variable domain is EADIYQTPRYLVIGTGKKITLECSQTMGHDKMYWYQQDPGMELHLIHYSYGVNSTEKGDLSSESTVSRIRTEHFPLTLESARPSHTSQYLCASRTGTYNEQFFGPGTRLTVL.

This clonotype was observed a single time. This CDR3 fails to terminate in the conserved phenylalanine or tryptophan, so it likely reflects a read error. The rearrangement joins TRBV27 to TRBJ2-7, with no clear D. V lost 6 bases, J lost 1 base, and 13 bases lay in between. The CDR3 has 14 amino acids. Germline CDR1 reads MNHEY; CDR2 reads SMNVEV (reference sequence). CDR3 protein: CASSPRSNSYEQYY. As DNA, the CDR3 is TGTGCCAGCAGCCCACGATCCAATTCCTACGAGCAGTACTAC.

This chain connects TRBV28 to TRBJ2-7, with a tentative D call TRBD2 (5 bases). The CDR3 is 13 amino acids. The V gene lost 6 bases and the J gene lost 2 bases, with 11 bases spanning the gap. The germline gives CDR1 MDHEN, CDR2 SYDVKM. The CDR3 region is CASRPGKAYEQYF. The DNA of the CDR3 is TGTGCCAGCAGGCCCGGGAAAGCCTACGAGCAGTACTTC.